These 5 T cell receptor beta chains were sequenced from one sample in a study of cytomegalovirus exposure and HLA in healthy donors. Libraries were prepared by immunoSEQ multiplex PCR; TCRdb keeps only in-frame clonotypes and omits some of them. This table holds roughly 260,000 clones, around nine tenths found once. The material sequenced was PBMCs. These receptors came from a man between 18 and 29 years old in good health and CMV-seronegative.

The chain joins TRBV5-1 to TRBJ1-2; 7 bases align to TRBD1. The CDR3 loop spans 16 amino acids. Per the germline V gene, CDR1 is SGHRS and CDR2 is YFSETQ. With V trimmed by 4 bases and J by 4 bases, 13 bases remained unmatched. CDR3 amino acids: CASSPSPQGGTYGYTF. The CDR3 bases are TGCGCCAGCAGCCCCTCTCCGCAGGGGGGAACCTATGGCTACACCTTC.

The J gene is TRBJ2-1, the V gene TRBV21-1; the table calls TRBD2, which could not be checked here. TRBV21-1 is classified as a pseudogene. The CDR3 contains 15 residues. CDR3 bases: TGTGCCAGCAGCAAAACGGGCGGGAGCCACAATGAGCAGTTCTTC. Its protein product is CASSKTGGSHNEQFF.

The genes are TRBV6-5 and TRBJ2-2, with D perhaps TRBD1 (6 bases). V lost 0 bases to trimming and J lost 7 bases, with 15 bases between them. This CDR3 has 16 residues. Germline CDR1 is MNHEY and CDR2 is SVGAGI. The CDR3 DNA is TGTGCCAGCAGTTACTCGCCCAGGGGAATTATCGGGGAGCTGTTTTTT. It yields the protein CASSYSPRGIIGELFF.

This chain connects TRBV5-1 to TRBJ2-1; D perhaps matches TRBD2 (7 bases). The germline V gene encodes CDR1 SGHRS and CDR2 YFSETQ. CDR3 size: 14 residues. Trimming pared 3 bases from V and 8 bases from J, leaving 15 bases between. CDR3 protein: CASSWEGQFDEQFF. The CDR3 DNA is TGCGCCAGCAGCTGGGAGGGACAATTCGATGAGCAGTTCTTC.

J is TRBJ1-1 and V is TRBV12-5, with a tentative D call TRBD1 (6 bases). The CDR3 loop spans 12 amino acids. V lost 6 bases and J 5 bases, leaving 10 bases between the germline ends. Germline assignment: CDR1 LGHNT and CDR2 FRNRAP. CDR3 in DNA: TGTGCTAGTGGGAGGGGGTGGACTGAAGCTTTCTTT. It yields the protein CASGRGWTEAFF.